Listed here are 18 T cell receptor beta chains from one sample, sequenced in a study of beta chain features in type 1 diabetes. Every bit of the isolated RNA underwent reverse transcription, so sequencing read expressed TCRB transcripts. Here immunoSEQ multiplex PCR was the method, and the copy in TCRdb shows in-frame clones only, minus some. The sample lists roughly 250,000 clones, 9.6% occurring once. Material for sequencing was naive CD4+ T cells from blood. The receptors originated from a woman under 30 in good health.

The chain joins TRBV5-1 to TRBJ2-2, with TRBD1 matching over 9 bases. J was trimmed by 1 base and V by 3 bases; bases with no gene match: 1. The CDR3 contains 15 residues. From germline, CDR1 is SGHRS and CDR2 YFSETQ. The CDR3 sequence: CASSWGQGNTGELFF. CDR3 nucleotides: TGCGCCAGCAGCTGGGGACAGGGGAACACCGGGGAGCTGTTTTTT.

This clone turned up a few times. The J gene is TRBJ2-2, the V gene TRBV19; tentative D call: TRBD1 (7 bases). V dropped 5 bases and J dropped 4 bases, with 11 bases sitting between them. There are 14 residues in the CDR3. Germline V gene data show CDR1 as LNHDA and CDR2 as SQIVND (reference sequence). This chain's CDR3 is CASSGQGGTGELFF. CDR3 DNA sequence: TGTGCCAGTAGTGGCCAGGGGGGCACCGGGGAGCTGTTTTTT.

This clone was seen only a few times. V gene TRBV5-1 combines with J gene TRBJ2-5; D is uncertain. The CDR3 is 11 residues long. Trimming removed 7 bases from V and 5 bases from J, with 9 bases in between. CDR1 is SGHRS, CDR2 YFSETQ, per germline. The CDR3 DNA is TGCGCCAGCGCTGGGCAGGAGACCCAGTACTTC. Its translation is CASAGQETQYF.

This clone was counted between two and nine times. V is TRBV30 and J is TRBJ1-3; 8 bases are shared with TRBD1. Germline CDR1 GTSNPN, CDR2 SVGIG (reference sequence). Trimming took 2 bases from V and 4 from J; bases not matched to a gene: 7. The CDR3 spans 15 residues. CDR3 sequence reads: CAWSPPGTGGNTIYF. For the CDR3, the DNA is TGTGCCTGGAGTCCCCCGGGGACAGGAGGAAACACCATATATTTT.

The V and J genes are TRBV7-9 and TRBJ2-5, with D possibly being TRBD1 (5 bases). Germline-derived CDR1 and CDR2 are SEHNR and FQNEAQ (reference sequence). Trimming left V 5 bases short and J 5 bases short, with 15 bases between. The CDR3 has 14 amino acids. CDR3 sequence: CASSRRRRDETQYF. CDR3 nucleotides: TGTGCCAGCAGCCGAAGGCGCAGGGATGAGACCCAGTACTTC.

This clone has ten or more counts. The V gene is TRBV7-2, the J gene TRBJ2-1; 8 bases map to TRBD2. The CDR3 consists of 18 residues. Trimming took 3 bases from V and 0 from J; bases not matched to a gene: 10. Germline V gene lookup returns CDR1 SGHTA and CDR2 FQGNSA. CDR3 DNA: TGTGCCAGCAGCTTCTCCCTAGCGGGCGCTAGCTCCTACAATGAGCAGTTCTTC. Translated, it gives CASSFSLAGASSYNEQFF.

In this sample, this clone turned up many times. J is TRBJ1-5 and V is TRBV30; D is perhaps TRBD1 (5 bases). CDR1 is GTSNPN and CDR2 is SVGIG in the germline V gene (reference sequence). The CDR3 loop spans 11 amino acids. Trimming stripped 5 bases from V and 10 bases from J, with 12 bases between. The CDR3 region is CAWGADRPQHF. CDR3 DNA: TGTGCCTGGGGGGCGGACCGTCCCCAGCATTTT.

V usage is TRBV30 and J usage is TRBJ1-5; TRBD1 matches at 8 bases. Germline V lookup: CDR1 GTSNPN, CDR2 SVGIG (reference sequence). V trimming: 1 base; J trimming: 4 bases; junction bases outside the gene matches: 0. This CDR3 is 13 amino acids long. This CDR3 reads CAWSGTGNQPQHF. CDR3 in DNA: TGTGCCTGGAGTGGGACAGGGAATCAGCCCCAGCATTTT. The entire variable domain, with the rest obtained from reference TRBV30 and TRBJ1-5, is as follows: SQTIHQWPATLVQPVGSPLSLECTVEGTSNPNLYWYRQAAGRGLQLLFYSVGIGQISSEVPQNLSASRPQDRQFILSSKKLLLSDSGFYLCAWSGTGNQPQHFGDGTRLSIL.

This clone was counted a few times. The rearrangement joins TRBV15 to TRBJ2-2; D perhaps matches TRBD2 (6 bases). V was clipped by 3 bases and J by 6 bases, with 14 bases between them. Per germline, CDR1 LNHNV and CDR2 YYDKDF (reference sequence). The length of the CDR3 is 15 residues. Written as DNA, the CDR3 is TGTGCCACCAGCAGGGCCCGGCTAGCGTCCGGGGAGCTGTTTTTT. Encoded protein: CATSRARLASGELFF.

This clone has more than one count but fewer than ten. The chain uses TRBV6-1 and TRBJ1-5, with D possibly matching TRBD1 (5 bases). This CDR3 region has 15 residues. The germline gives CDR1 MNHNS, CDR2 SASEGT. Trimming shortened V by 7 bases and J by 1 base, and 14 bases separated the two germline ends. The CDR3 DNA follows: TGTGCCAGCATCCTTGGGGGAGGGAGCAATCAGCCCCAGCATTTT. Amino acid sequence: CASILGGGSNQPQHF.

The chain combines TRBV18 with TRBJ2-3, with 9 nucleotides matching TRBD1. V lost 5 bases, J lost 0 bases, and 3 bases stayed unmatched. Germline loops: CDR1 KGHSH, CDR2 LQKENI. The CDR3 loop spans 15 amino acids. The CDR3 here is CASSAGTGSTDTQYF. CDR3 coding DNA: TGTGCCAGCTCAGCCGGGACAGGGAGCACAGATACGCAGTATTTT.

In this sample, this clone turned up a few times. The sample has other DNA sequences that encode this CDR3 too. J is TRBJ1-5 and V is TRBV30; D is perhaps TRBD1 (6 bases). CDR3 length: 13 amino acids. The ends were cut back, 1 base at V and 4 bases at J, with 8 bases in the middle. Germline V CDR1 and CDR2: GTSNPN, SVGIG (reference sequence). CDR3 sequence (DNA): TGTGCCTGGAGTGGTCAGGGGAATCAGCCCCAGCATTTT. Protein: CAWSGQGNQPQHF.

This clone was seen only a few times. This chain uses TRBV10-3 with TRBJ2-2, with D perhaps matching TRBD1 (6 bases). This CDR3 is built from 14 residues. The V end was cut by 6 bases, the J end by 2 bases, with 10 bases between. Germline CDR1 and CDR2: ENHRY and SYGVKD. CDR3 bases: TGTGCCATCAGGCCGGGACAAAACACCGGGGAGCTGTTTTTT. Translation: CAIRPGQNTGELFF.

This clone was counted only a few times. This chain links TRBV11-3 with TRBJ2-2; D gene ambiguous. The germline gives CDR1 SGHNT, CDR2 YENEEA. The CDR3 totals 15 residues. V lost 3 bases and J 1 base, leaving 9 bases between the germline ends. The CDR3 region is CASSFGPENTGELFF. The DNA for the CDR3 is TGTGCCAGCAGCTTTGGTCCAGAGAACACCGGGGAGCTGTTTTTT.

This clone was recorded a few times. The J gene is TRBJ1-2, the V gene TRBV7-9; 7 bases map to TRBD1. CDR1 is SEHNR, CDR2 FQNEAQ, per germline (reference sequence). Germline trimming cut 6 bases from V and 0 bases from J; bases unmatched to any gene: 4. The CDR3 length is 14 residues. CDR3 in amino acids: CASSSGQANYGYTF. The CDR3 bases are TGTGCCAGCAGTTCAGGACAGGCTAACTATGGCTACACCTTC.

The chain combines TRBV11-2 with TRBJ1-5; TRBD1 agrees at 7 bases. Germline loops: CDR1 SGHAT, CDR2 FQNNGV. The CDR3 runs 17 residues. Trimming at V came to 5 bases and at J to 0 bases, leaving 10 bases not matched to a gene. The CDR3 nucleotides are TGTGCCAGCAGCACACCATTGACAGGGTTTAGCAATCAGCCCCAGCATTTT. Protein sequence: CASSTPLTGFSNQPQHF.

This clone was seen a few times. V is TRBV21-1 and J is TRBJ2-5; no DNA check was done on the table's D call, TRBD1. TRBV21-1 represents a pseudogene. The CDR3 consists of 13 residues. CDR3 amino acids: CASSTTAKETQYF. The CDR3 bases are TGTGCCAGCAGCACAACAGCAAAAGAGACCCAGTACTTC.

In its sample, this clone was seen a few times. The chain couples TRBV18 to TRBJ1-5, with D possibly matching TRBD1 (6 bases). Trimming took 4 bases from V and 6 from J, leaving 10 bases between them. The CDR3 totals 13 residues. CDR1 and CDR2 (germline): KGHSH, LQKENI. The CDR3 DNA follows: TGTGCCAGCTCACAACTCAGGGGTCAGCCCCAGCATTTT. Its translation is CASSQLRGQPQHF.